This TCR beta chain was identified in a study of identical twins. The V end was cut by 3 bases, the J end by 6 bases, with 18 bases between. The CDR3 is 15 residues long. Looked up from germline, CDR1 is SQVTM and CDR2 is ANQGSEA. This clonotype was observed at least ten times. TCRdb reprocessed the 5' RACE reads via MiXCR and lists one record per CDR3 protein. The table lists more than 650,000 distinct CDR3 sequences, around 6% of them singletons. Sequenced: naive T cells sorted from blood. The TCR sequence derives from a man aged 18 to 30 in good health. J is TRBJ2-1 and V is TRBV29-1; tentative D call: TRBD1 (6 bases). The DNA of the CDR3 is TGCAGCGTTGATGGCGGCAGGGGAATGTTCAATGAGCAGTTCTTC. Translated, it gives CSVDGGRGMFNEQFF.